The rows below give T cell receptor beta chains drawn from one sample of a study of blood T cell repertoires in COVID-19. Sequencing was performed with immunoSEQ multiplex PCR; in TCRdb, only in-frame clones are kept and a portion is missing. The data contain tens of thousands of clones, approximately 87% of them singletons. What was sequenced was peripheral blood. These TCRs come from a woman older than 75 with acute or convalescent COVID-19. Each CDR3 is given without its conserved first and last residue.

J: TRBJ2-7; V: TRBV30; CDR3: AWGREVSYEQY
J: TRBJ2-2; V: TRBV6-5; CDR3: ASKEGAIGELF
J: TRBJ2-1; V: TRBV4-1; CDR3: ASSQALAGTNNEQF
J: TRBJ1-1; V: TRBV13; CDR3: ASSLTPGQGEAF
J: TRBJ1-2; V: TRBV6-5; CDR3: ASSYRRFGSYYGYT
J: TRBJ1-2; V: TRBV5-1; CDR3: ASSLDRPHNYGYT
J: TRBJ1-6; V: TRBV18; CDR3: ASSPGQTSPLH
J: TRBJ2-5; V: TRBV10-3; CDR3: AIRYGLAGGETQY
J: TRBJ2-2; V: TRBV18; CDR3: ASSPQQGANTGELF
J: TRBJ2-7; V: TRBV20-1; CDR3: SASASGEQY
J: TRBJ1-1; V: TRBV19; CDR3: ASSIDQYPNTEAF
J: TRBJ1-4; V: TRBV5-1; CDR3: ASGGGGVANEKLF
J: TRBJ2-6; V: TRBV5-1; CDR3: ASSLTGQRSGANVLT
J: TRBJ1-4; V: TRBV25-1; CDR3: ASSPVPGQGTNEKLF
J: TRBJ2-5; V: TRBV6-1; CDR3: ASSDRQGRRGTQY
J: TRBJ1-1; V: TRBV24-1; CDR3: ATRLTENTEAF
J: TRBJ1-1; V: TRBV3-1/TRBV3-2; CDR3: ASSQGWGGTEAF
J: TRBJ1-6; V: TRBV5-6; CDR3: ASTSQGWDSPLH
J: TRBJ2-1; V: TRBV6-2/TRBV6-3; CDR3: ASSYSARVGNEQF
J: TRBJ2-5; V: TRBV6-2/TRBV6-3; CDR3: ASSYTGLEETQY
J: TRBJ2-3; V: TRBV24-1; CDR3: ATSDSLTDTQY
J: TRBJ2-1; V: TRBV19; CDR3: ASIPDRGSYNEQF
J: TRBJ2-3; V: TRBV5-1; CDR3: ASSLGSETDTQY
J: TRBJ2-3; V: TRBV5-1; CDR3: ASSEGSTDTQY
J: TRBJ1-2; V: TRBV24-1; CDR3: ATSDAGQGGYGYT
J: TRBJ2-3; V: TRBV29-1; CDR3: SADSGTDTQY
J: TRBJ1-4; V: TRBV6-5; CDR3: ASSRDRGSEKLF
J: TRBJ1-5; V: TRBV12-3/TRBV12-4; CDR3: ASSLSGDQPQH
J: TRBJ1-1; V: TRBV27; CDR3: ASTKAGNTEAF